This T cell receptor beta chain appears in the sequencing data of a study of blood T cell repertoires in COVID-19. Background on the study: Samples of COVID-19 (acute and convalescent) were obtained from the United States, Italy and Spain.

Original processing notes: Estimation of nucleated cell counts was performed using reference gene primer amplification. The assay was immunoSEQ multiplex PCR, and TCRdb's table has in-frame clones only and misses some. Clone size and V and J calls were adopted from that table, with D and trimming inferred from the DNA. Of about 180,000 clones in the sample, roughly 84% were seen once. With 4 bases removed from V and 2 bases from J, the gap between germline ends came to 20 bases. The CDR3 loop spans 18 amino acids. Germline loops: CDR1 SGHTA, CDR2 FQGNSA. The clonotype originates from a person aged 70 to 80 with COVID-19, enrolled during active disease. The chain has TRBV7-2 and TRBJ2-2; D is perhaps TRBD1 (7 bases). The specimen was peripheral blood. The CDR3 reads CASSSRPGGGLNTGELFF. CDR3 sequence (DNA): TGTGCCAGCAGCTCGAGACCAGGGGGAGGCCTAAACACCGGGGAGCTGTTTTTT.